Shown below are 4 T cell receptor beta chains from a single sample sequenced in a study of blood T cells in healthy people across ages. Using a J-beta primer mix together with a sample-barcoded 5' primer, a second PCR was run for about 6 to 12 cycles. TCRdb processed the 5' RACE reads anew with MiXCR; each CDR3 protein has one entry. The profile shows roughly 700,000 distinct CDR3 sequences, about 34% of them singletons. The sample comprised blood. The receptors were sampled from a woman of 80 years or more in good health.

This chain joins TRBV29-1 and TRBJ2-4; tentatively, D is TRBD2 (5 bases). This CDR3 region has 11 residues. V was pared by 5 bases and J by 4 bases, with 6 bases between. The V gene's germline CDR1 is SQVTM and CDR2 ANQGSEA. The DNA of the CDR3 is TGCAGCGTTCGGACTAAAAACATTCAGTACTTC. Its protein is CSVRTKNIQYF. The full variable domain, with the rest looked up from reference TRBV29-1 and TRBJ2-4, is SAVISQKPSRDICQRGTSLTIQCQVDSQVTMMFWYRQQPGQSLTLIATANQGSEATYESGFVIDKFPISRPNLTFSTLTVSNMSPEDSSIYLCSVRTKNIQYFGAGTRLSVL.

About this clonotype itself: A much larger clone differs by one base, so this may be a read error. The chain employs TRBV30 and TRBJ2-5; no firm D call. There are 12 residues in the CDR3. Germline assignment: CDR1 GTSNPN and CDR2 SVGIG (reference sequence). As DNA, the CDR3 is TGTGCCAGCAGTAATGACCAAGAGGCCCAGTACTTC. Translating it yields CASSNDQEAQYF.

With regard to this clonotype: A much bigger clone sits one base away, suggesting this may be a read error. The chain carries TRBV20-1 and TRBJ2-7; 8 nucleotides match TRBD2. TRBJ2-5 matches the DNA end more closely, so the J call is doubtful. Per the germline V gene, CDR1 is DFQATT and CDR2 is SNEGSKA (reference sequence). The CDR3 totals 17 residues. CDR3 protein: CSARDGVLAGRGETQYF. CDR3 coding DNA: TGCAGTGCTAGAGACGGGGTTTTAGCGGGGCGGGGAGAGACCCAGTACTTC.

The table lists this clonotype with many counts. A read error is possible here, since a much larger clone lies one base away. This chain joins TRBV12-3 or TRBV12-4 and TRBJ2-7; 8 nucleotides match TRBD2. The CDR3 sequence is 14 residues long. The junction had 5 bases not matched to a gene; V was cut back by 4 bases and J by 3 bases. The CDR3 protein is CASSCGTRGYEQYF. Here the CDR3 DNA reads TGTGCCAGCAGTTGCGGGACTAGGGGCTACGAGCAGTACTTC.